A single T cell receptor beta chain is shown here with its context. The sample is drawn from a study of blood T cell repertoires in COVID-19. V lost 7 bases and J lost 1, with 14 bases in between. This CDR3 comprises 14 residues. Germline loops: CDR1 SGHRS, CDR2 YFSETQ. Authors' data handling: Cell counts per sample came from amplifying reference gene primers. The table came from immunoSEQ multiplex PCR; TCRdb's copy has only in-frame clones and leaves some out. V, J and clone size are taken as reported in that table, and D and trimming were inferred from the DNA itself. The repertoire holds under 150,000 clones, 84% seen once, with 3% to 4.5% in the top ten.

The genes are TRBV5-1 and TRBJ1-1, with D perhaps matching TRBD1 (5 bases). Sequencing was carried out using PBMCs or T cells enriched from blood (not recorded which). This receptor was obtained from a man aged 50 to 60 in a cohort exposed to, infected with or recovered from COVID-19 (not recorded which). The CDR3 DNA is TGCGCCAGCGGACCTTGGGGCCAGAACACTGAAGCTTTCTTT. Its translation: CASGPWGQNTEAFF. Filled out from reference TRBV5-1 and TRBJ1-1, the complete variable domain reads KAGVTQTPRYLIKTRGQQVTLSCSPISGHRSVSWYQQTPGQGLQFLFEYFSETQRNKGNFPGRFSGRQFSNSRSEMNVSTLELGDSALYLCASGPWGQNTEAFFGQGTRLTVV.